One sample yielded the 20 T cell receptor beta chains listed below, sequenced in a study of blood T cell repertoires in COVID-19. Data came from immunoSEQ multiplex PCR; TCRdb stores just in-frame clones and leaves some out. Among 300,000 to 400,000 clones listed, roughly 90% were seen once. The sequencing input was peripheral blood. These receptors all come from a woman aged 25 to 39 with COVID-19, enrolled during active disease.

The genes are TRBV5-4 and TRBJ2-7, with 8 bases lining up with TRBD2. The ends lost 4 bases at V and 2 bases at J; junction bases unmatched: 8. Germline assignment: CDR1 SGHNT and CDR2 YYREEE (reference sequence). The CDR3 consists of 15 residues. The CDR3 DNA reads as TGTGCCAGCAGCCCCGATGGCGGGGGGACCTACGAGCAGTACTTC. This sequence encodes CASSPDGGGTYEQYF.

In its sample, this clone was seen once. The V call is TRBV10-3, the J call TRBJ1-1, with 10 bases matching TRBD1. The CDR3 runs 15 residues. Trimming removed 6 bases from V and 3 bases from J; junction bases left unmatched: 7. Germline CDR1 reads ENHRY; CDR2 reads SYGVKD. The CDR3 sequence: CAIRTGGAGYTEAFF. As DNA, the CDR3 is TGTGCCATCAGGACAGGGGGCGCGGGGTACACTGAAGCTTTCTTT.

This clone was detected a few times. The chain combines TRBV3-1 (or the pseudogene TRBV3-2) with TRBJ1-1; D is perhaps TRBD1 (5 bases). The CDR3 length is 13 residues. Per germline, CDR1 LGHDT and CDR2 YNNKEL (reference sequence). Trimming pared 0 bases from V and 7 bases from J, leaving 9 bases between. The CDR3 DNA reads as TGTGCCAGCAGCCAAGAGGGGGGAATTGAAGCTTTCTTT. Amino acids: CASSQEGGIEAFF.

This chain connects TRBV4-3 to TRBJ1-2; D unclear. The CDR3 extends over 13 amino acids. Germline V lookup: CDR1 LGHNA, CDR2 YSLEER. Trimming took 2 bases from V and 4 from J, leaving 8 bases between them. The chain's CDR3 is CASSQWAGYGYTF. The CDR3, as DNA: TGCGCCAGCAGCCAATGGGCAGGCTATGGCTACACCTTC.

The V and J genes are TRBV10-1 and TRBJ2-7; 10 nucleotides align to TRBD2. Germline lookup yields CDR1 WNHNN and CDR2 SYGVQD (reference sequence). This CDR3 comprises 14 residues. Trimming at V came to 6 bases and at J to 11 bases, leaving 13 bases not matched to a gene. The CDR3 bases are TGCGCCAGCAGGAACACTAGCGGGAACGGCATAAAGTACGTC. This codes for CASRNTSGNGIKYV.

This chain connects TRBV15 to TRBJ2-2; TRBD1 matches at 8 bases. Losses at the gene ends were 4 bases for V and 2 bases for J; bases not matched to a gene: 3. The CDR3 spans 15 residues. Germline V gene data show CDR1 as LNHNV and CDR2 as YYDKDF (reference sequence). The DNA of the CDR3 is TGTGCCACCAGCATGGACAGGGCCAACACCGGGGAGCTGTTTTTT. Its translation: CATSMDRANTGELFF.

This chain uses TRBV5-1 with TRBJ2-3, with 7 bases matching TRBD1. Germline loops: CDR1 SGHRS, CDR2 YFSETQ. This CDR3 spans 16 amino acids. Losses at the gene ends were 4 bases for V and 1 base for J; bases not matched to a gene: 9. CDR3 nucleotides: TGCGCCAGCAGCCTATACCGGGACAGCGGCACAGATACGCAGTATTTT. This encodes CASSLYRDSGTDTQYF. Full variable domain (remainder filled in from reference TRBV5-1 and TRBJ2-3): KAGVTQTPRYLIKTRGQQVTLSCSPISGHRSVSWYQQTPGQGLQFLFEYFSETQRNKGNFPGRFSGRQFSNSRSEMNVSTLELGDSALYLCASSLYRDSGTDTQYFGPGTRLTVL.

This clone was counted a single time. The V gene is TRBV4-2, the J gene TRBJ2-5; 10 nucleotides agree with TRBD2. Trimming cost V 4 bases and J 1 base; bases outside gene matches: 12. The CDR3 loop spans 18 amino acids. The germline V gene has CDR1 LGHNA and CDR2 YNFKEQ. The CDR3 bases are TGTGCCAGCAGCCCGGGGGCCCTTAGCGGGGGGTCCCAAGAGACCCAGTACTTC. It encodes CASSPGALSGGSQETQYF.

The V and J genes are TRBV7-9 and TRBJ2-1; TRBD1 agrees at 8 bases. The CDR3 is made up of 15 amino acids. With V trimmed by 5 bases and J by 4 bases, 7 bases remained unmatched. The germline V gene has CDR1 SEHNR and CDR2 FQNEAQ (reference sequence). The CDR3 region is CASSLRDRPYNEQFF. The CDR3 DNA is TGTGCCAGCAGCCTCCGGGACAGGCCTTACAATGAGCAGTTCTTC.

With respect to this clone: Distinct nucleotide sequences in the sample also encode this CDR3. The V and J genes are TRBV18 and TRBJ2-5; 9 nucleotides align to TRBD2. V lost 2 bases and J lost 2; bases outside the gene matches: 0. This CDR3 has 14 residues. CDR1 and CDR2 (germline): KGHSH, LQKENI. The CDR3: CASSPAGGQETQYF. In DNA, the CDR3 is TGTGCCAGCTCACCAGCGGGAGGGCAAGAGACCCAGTACTTC.

The J gene is TRBJ2-1, the V gene TRBV15, with 8 bases lining up with TRBD2. This CDR3 is built from 15 residues. Trimming took 1 base from V and 5 from J; bases not matched to a gene: 4. Per germline, CDR1 LNHNV and CDR2 YYDKDF (reference sequence). The CDR3 loop is CATSRVTSGDNEQFF. The DNA for the CDR3 is TGTGCCACCAGCAGAGTCACTAGCGGAGACAATGAGCAGTTCTTC.

This clone was observed a few times. This sequence joins TRBV5-1 and TRBJ1-3; D not certain. Looked up from germline, CDR1 is SGHRS and CDR2 is YFSETQ. The ends were cut back, 0 bases at V and 1 base at J, with 8 bases in the middle. The CDR3 is 15 amino acids. In nucleotides, the CDR3 is TGCGCCAGCAGCTTGGACAGAGTTTCTGGAAACACCATATATTTT. It is translated as CASSLDRVSGNTIYF.

This chain connects TRBV10-3 to TRBJ1-3; 8 bases align to TRBD1. The CDR3 extends over 18 amino acids. V trimming: 10 bases; J trimming: 0 bases; junction bases outside the gene matches: 17. Germline CDR1 is ENHRY and CDR2 is SYGVKD. For the CDR3, the DNA is TGTGCCACCCAATCCTCACGACAGGGGATGGGCTCTGGAAACACCATATATTTT. It codes for CATQSSRQGMGSGNTIYF.

The chain's CDR3 is CASSIAGQGVLYEQYF. The CDR3 DNA follows: TGTGCCAGTAGTATTGCCGGACAGGGGGTTCTCTACGAGCAGTACTTC. The chain is built from TRBV19 and TRBJ2-7, with 10 bases lining up with TRBD1. The CDR3 covers 16 residues. Germline CDR1 and CDR2: LNHDA and SQIVND (reference sequence). The V gene end was trimmed by 3 bases and the J gene end by 3 bases; junction bases not matched to a gene: 8.

The chain joins TRBV6-2 or TRBV6-3 to TRBJ2-3; D perhaps matches TRBD2 (5 bases). This CDR3 spans 18 amino acids. V lost 0 bases to trimming and J lost 1 base, with 17 bases between them. Germline CDR1 MNHEY, CDR2 SVGEGT. This CDR3 reads CASSYSGSSSSRTDTQYF. The CDR3 nucleotides are TGTGCCAGCAGTTACTCGGGGTCTAGCAGCTCCCGCACAGATACGCAGTATTTT.

The chain combines TRBV7-2 with TRBJ2-3; 13 positions agree with TRBD2. The length of the CDR3 is 16 residues. Trimming removed 5 bases from V and 6 bases from J; junction bases left unmatched: 8. The germline V gene has CDR1 SGHTA and CDR2 FQGNSA. DNA of the CDR3: TGTGCCAGCAGCCCCGCCGGGACTAGCGGGGCGGATACGCAGTATTTT. It translates to CASSPAGTSGADTQYF.

The CDR3, as DNA: TGTGCCAGCAGTTTATGGGGGGACAGGGCAGAGACCCAGTACTTC. Encoded protein: CASSLWGDRAETQYF. The V and J genes are TRBV28 and TRBJ2-5, with 9 bases fitting TRBD1. Germline V gene data show CDR1 as MDHEN and CDR2 as SYDVKM. The CDR3 sequence is 15 residues long. V trimming: 0 bases; J trimming: 4 bases; junction bases outside the gene matches: 3. Looking up the rest from reference TRBV28 and TRBJ2-5 gives the full variable domain: DVKVTQSSRYLVKRTGEKVFLECVQDMDHENMFWYRQDPGLGLRLIYFSYDVKMKEKGDIPEGYSVSREKKERFSLILESASTNQTSMYLCASSLWGDRAETQYFGPGTRLLVL.

In this sample, this clone turned up a few times. This chain joins TRBV11-2 and TRBJ2-7; no clear D gene. The CDR3 is made up of 14 amino acids. Germline V gene lookup returns CDR1 SGHAT and CDR2 FQNNGV. Deletions cut 6 bases from V and 2 bases from J, with 14 bases between. CDR3 amino acids: CASRAGFLPYEQYF. In DNA form, the CDR3 reads TGTGCCAGCAGGGCCGGGTTCCTCCCCTACGAGCAGTACTTC.

This clone was observed a single time. The chain has TRBV21-1 and TRBJ1-4. TRBV21-1 is described as a pseudogene. This CDR3 has 17 amino acids. The CDR3 nucleotides read TGTGCCAGCAGCAATCCTTTCCCAGGGAGGTATAATGAAAAACTGTTTTTT. Translation gives CASSNPFPGRYNEKLFF.

The rearrangement uses TRBV29-1 and TRBJ2-1; 7 bases are shared with TRBD2. The CDR3 covers 14 residues. The germline CDR1 and CDR2 sequences are SQVTM and ANQGSEA. CDR3 sequence reads: CSCPGGLNLNEQFF. CDR3 nucleotides: TGCAGTTGCCCGGGGGGACTGAACCTCAATGAGCAGTTCTTC.